A selection of T cell receptor beta chains follows, all from one sample in a study of Ad26.COV2.S vaccination and SARS-CoV-2 variants. The table came from immunoSEQ multiplex PCR; TCRdb's copy has only in-frame clones and leaves some out. The sample shows roughly 320,000 clones, around 86% of them seen only once. The sample was peripheral blood, taken in a trial of Ad26.COV2.S vaccine versus placebo. These receptors were taken from a person aged 18 to 59 who received the Ad26.COV2.S COVID-19 vaccine or a placebo. Each CDR3 is given with its conserved first and last residue. A D gene is named only where the DNA matches it firmly. The size field is filled for only some rows; it gives once, few, many or a size class.

J gene | clone size | V gene | D gene | CDR3 length | CDR3 DNA | CDR3 protein
TRBJ2-5 | NA | TRBV6-6 | NA | 14 | TGTGCCAGCTCGGAGGGAACAGGGTCGGAGACCCAGTACTTC | CASSEGTGSETQYF
TRBJ2-7 | NA | TRBV27 | TRBD2 | 15 | TGTGCCAGCAGTTTATCGACTAGCGGGGTGGGCGAGCAGTACTTC | CASSLSTSGVGEQYF
TRBJ1-1 | once | TRBV7-9 | NA | 14 | TGTGCCAGCAGCTTAGCTTGGAGGGGGGGTGAAGCTTTCTTT | CASSLAWRGGEAFF
TRBJ1-1 | NA | TRBV5-1 | NA | 14 | TGCGCCAGCAGCTTGAGTGGGCTCGGGACTGAAGCTTTCTTT | CASSLSGLGTEAFF
TRBJ1-5 | NA | TRBV30 | NA | 14 | TGTGCCTGGAGTCCCCTCGGATCCGTCCAGCCCCAGCATTTT | CAWSPLGSVQPQHF
TRBJ1-5 | once | TRBV25-1 | NA | 13 | TGTGCCAGCAGTGAACAGGAGAATCAGCCCCAGCATTTT | CASSEQENQPQHF
TRBJ2-3 | NA | TRBV24-1 | NA | 12 | TGTGCCACCAGTGATACCCTAGGTACGCAGTATTTT | CATSDTLGTQYF
TRBJ1-3 | NA | TRBV28 | NA | 15 | TGTGCCAGCAGCTCCTACAGGGATGCGGGAAACACCATATATTTT | CASSSYRDAGNTIYF
TRBJ1-3 | NA | TRBV2 | NA | 16 | TGTGCCAGCAGTGAAGGGGGGGGGATATCTGGAAACACCATATATTTT | CASSEGGGISGNTIYF
TRBJ2-7 | once | TRBV25-1 | TRBD2 | 14 | TGTGCCAGCAGTGAGGGGGGACTAGCGTACGAGCAGTACTTC | CASSEGGLAYEQYF
TRBJ1-2 | once | TRBV4-3 | NA | 15 | TGCGCCAGCAGCCAAGATTTTGGGACCGCATTTGGCTACACCTTC | CASSQDFGTAFGYTF
TRBJ1-4 | NA | TRBV7-2 | NA | 14 | TGTGCCAGCAGCCCCGTGGCAACTAATGAAAAACTGTTTTTT | CASSPVATNEKLFF
TRBJ1-2 | NA | TRBV28 | TRBD1 | 15 | TGTGCCAGCAGTTTATATCGGCACAGGGGCGCGGGCTACACCTTC | CASSLYRHRGAGYTF
TRBJ2-2 | NA | TRBV19 | TRBD1 | 17 | TGTGCCAGTAGTAGGTCAAAGGGGGCCAGTTACACCGGGGAGCTGTTTTTT | CASSRSKGASYTGELFF
TRBJ2-7 | NA | TRBV3-1/TRBV3-2 | TRBD2 | 14 | TGTGCCAGCAGCCCCAGGGAGGGGACCTACGAGCAGTACTTC | CASSPREGTYEQYF
TRBJ1-6 | NA | TRBV9 | NA | 17 | TGTGCCAGCAGCGTAGCGGGAGGCGGGGGCCATAATTCACCCCTCCACTTT | CASSVAGGGGHNSPLHF
TRBJ1-3 | NA | TRBV30 | NA | 15 | TGTGCCTGGAGTTTGGGACGGCTCTCTGGAAACACCATATATTTT | CAWSLGRLSGNTIYF
TRBJ2-7 | NA | TRBV20-1 | NA | 13 | TGCAGTGCTAGTCGACAAGGACCCTACGAGCAGTACTTC | CSASRQGPYEQYF
TRBJ1-1 | once | TRBV5-1 | NA | 15 | TGCGCCAGCAGCTTGGCCTTACCGAGGGACACTGAAGCTTTCTTT | CASSLALPRDTEAFF
TRBJ2-7 | NA | TRBV4-2 | NA | 14 | TGTGCCAGCAGCCCCACCCGGGGGGCGGGTGAGCAGTACTTC | CASSPTRGAGEQYF
TRBJ2-1 | NA | TRBV5-6 | TRBD2 | 15 | TGTGCCAGCAGCGGTAGCGGGGGCGCCTACAATGAGCAGTTCTTC | CASSGSGGAYNEQFF
TRBJ2-5 | NA | TRBV12-5 | NA | 14 | TGTGCTAGTGATTCGTCGGGGGTCCAAGAGACCCAGTACTTC | CASDSSGVQETQYF
TRBJ2-2 | once | TRBV10-3 | TRBD2 | 18 | TGTGCCATCAGTCAAGTCCCGGGACTAGTCACGAACACCGGGGAGCTGTTTTTT | CAISQVPGLVTNTGELFF
TRBJ2-2 | NA | TRBV4-2 | NA | 15 | TGTGCCAGCAGCCAAAGGTCAGCAAGGACCGGGGAGCTGTTTTTT | CASSQRSARTGELFF
TRBJ2-3 | NA | TRBV7-8 | NA | 13 | TGTGCCAGCAGCTTAACCCCCACAGATACGCAGTATTTT | CASSLTPTDTQYF
TRBJ2-7 | NA | TRBV5-1 | TRBD2 | 14 | TGCGCCAGCACCCCGGGAGGGGTAGTCTACGAGCAGTACTTC | CASTPGGVVYEQYF
TRBJ1-5 | few | TRBV5-1 | NA | 14 | TGCGCCAGCAGCCCGGACCGGGGCAATCAGCCCCAGCATTTT | CASSPDRGNQPQHF
TRBJ1-1 | NA | TRBV30 | NA | 13 | TGTGCCTGGAGTGAGGACCGGACCACTGAAGCTTTCTTT | CAWSEDRTTEAFF
TRBJ1-1 | NA | TRBV7-2 | NA | 15 | TGTGCCAGCAGCTCAACCGGGACACCGAACACTGAAGCTTTCTTT | CASSSTGTPNTEAFF
TRBJ1-1 | NA | TRBV10-3 | NA | 15 | TGTGCCATCAGTGATCGGGGGTTAGAGAACACTGAAGCTTTCTTT | CAISDRGLENTEAFF
TRBJ1-1 | NA | TRBV19 | NA | 12 | TGTGCCACGAGAGGGGCAGACACTGAAGCTTTCTTT | CATRGADTEAFF
TRBJ1-6 | NA | TRBV5-6 | NA | 16 | TGTGCCAGCAGCTTGGGCCTCGGAACCTCTCATTCACCCCTCCACTTT | CASSLGLGTSHSPLHF
TRBJ2-2 | NA | TRBV11-3 | TRBD2 | 18 | TGTGCCAGCAGCTCCCCAAGTACGAAAGCGGGGGCCCCCGGGGAGCTGTTTTTT | CASSSPSTKAGAPGELFF
TRBJ2-3 | NA | TRBV3-1/TRBV3-2 | TRBD2 | 16 | TGTGCCAGCAGCGACCGGACTAGCGGGGGGTCGGCTACGCAGTATTTT | CASSDRTSGGSATQYF
TRBJ1-2 | NA | TRBV6-5 | TRBD1 | 14 | TGTGCCAGCAGGGATGAACAGGGGTTCTATGGCTACACCTTC | CASRDEQGFYGYTF
TRBJ1-1 | NA | TRBV19 | NA | 13 | TGTGCCAGTAGTATCCCAGGGGACACTGAAGCTTTCTTT | CASSIPGDTEAFF
TRBJ2-7 | NA | TRBV15 | NA | 14 | TGTGCCACCAGCAGAGCTAGTGCGAATAAGGAGCAGTACTTC | CATSRASANKEQYF
TRBJ2-7 | NA | TRBV5-1 | NA | 17 | TGCGCCAGCAGCTTATCCCCCCAGGGCGCGAGCTCCTACGAGCAGTACTTC | CASSLSPQGASSYEQYF
TRBJ1-1 | NA | TRBV18 | TRBD1 | 13 | TGTGCCAGCTCAGAGGACAGGGACACTGAAGCTTTCTTT | CASSEDRDTEAFF
TRBJ2-5 | NA | TRBV9 | NA | 15 | TGTGCCAGCTCGGGTGGCGGGGAGAACCAAGAGACCCAGTACTTC | CASSGGGENQETQYF
TRBJ2-7 | once | TRBV30 | NA | 14 | TGTGCCTGGAGTCAACCGGGACTCCATTACGAGCAGTACTTC | CAWSQPGLHYEQYF
TRBJ2-7 | NA | TRBV29-1 | NA | 12 | TGCAGCGTTGTGCTCCAGGGTTACGAGCAGTACTTC | CSVVLQGYEQYF
TRBJ2-1 | NA | TRBV19 | TRBD1 | 15 | TGTGCCAGTAGTATCACAGGGGGTTACCACAATGAGCAGTTCTTC | CASSITGGYHNEQFF
TRBJ2-1 | once | TRBV24-1 | NA | 13 | TGTGCCACCAGTGACTCCCATCACAATGAGCAGTTCTTC | CATSDSHHNEQFF
TRBJ2-3 | few | TRBV2 | TRBD2 | 16 | TGTGCCAGCAGTGAGCAGCTAGCGGGGGTCACAGATACGCAGTATTTT | CASSEQLAGVTDTQYF